Shown below are 5 T cell receptor beta chains from a single sample sequenced in a study of blood T cells in healthy people across ages. With a J-beta primer mix and a sample-barcoded 5' primer, a second PCR ran about 7 to 12 cycles. Each CDR3 protein gets one entry after TCRdb re-called the 5' RACE reads with MiXCR. Here the sample spans about 1.8 million distinct CDR3 sequences, about 49% being singletons. The specimen sequenced was blood. The receptors originated from a woman aged 40-49 years in good health.

In this sample, this clonotype turned up a few times. DNA of the CDR3: TGTGCCAGCAGCCACACCGCGGGGGGCGGCACAGATACGCAGTATTTT. It yields the protein CASSHTAGGGTDTQYF. The chain couples TRBV3-1 to TRBJ2-3, with 8 bases lining up with TRBD2. The germline gives CDR1 LGHDT, CDR2 YNNKEL (reference sequence). J was trimmed by 1 base and V by 3 bases; bases with no gene match: 6. The CDR3 is 16 residues long.

This clonotype has a handful of counts. The chain joins TRBV25-1 to TRBJ2-7, with 9 bases matching TRBD1. In germline, CDR1 is MGHDK, CDR2 SYGVNS. V lost 3 bases and J lost 3; bases outside the gene matches: 6. This CDR3 comprises 15 residues. This chain's CDR3 is CASSDPYRGLYEQYF. CDR3 nucleotide sequence: TGTGCCAGCAGTGATCCTTACAGGGGGCTCTACGAGCAGTACTTC.

This clonotype came up a few times. The CDR3 region is CASSYSAGRATNEKLFF. The CDR3 nucleotides read TGTGCCAGCAGTTACTCTGCGGGGAGGGCAACTAATGAAAAACTGTTTTTT. The V call is TRBV6-2 or TRBV6-3, the J call TRBJ1-4, with D unclear. Germline loops: CDR1 MNHEY, CDR2 SVGEGT. V was cut by 0 bases and J by 0 bases, with 11 bases left in between. This CDR3 spans 17 amino acids.

J is TRBJ2-3 and V is TRBV29-1, with a possible D match to TRBD1 (6 bases). With 3 bases removed from V and 0 bases from J, the gap between germline ends came to 10 bases. In germline, CDR1 is SQVTM, CDR2 ANQGSEA. This CDR3 contains 14 residues. CDR3: CSVEGTQSTDTQYF. DNA of the CDR3: TGCAGCGTTGAGGGGACACAAAGCACAGATACGCAGTATTTT.

The V call is TRBV27, the J call TRBJ2-1; 10 bases map to TRBD2. The CDR3 is 16 residues long. The germline gives CDR1 MNHEY, CDR2 SMNVEV (reference sequence). The V gene end was trimmed by 5 bases and the J gene end by 0 bases; junction bases not matched to a gene: 4. As DNA, the CDR3 is TGTGCCAGCAGTAATAGCGGGGGGCCCTCCTACAATGAGCAGTTCTTC. It codes for CASSNSGGPSYNEQFF.